One sample yielded the 3 T cell receptor beta chains listed below, sequenced in a study of CD4 T cells in relation to SARS-CoV-2 and coronaviruses. Only in-frame clones appear in the TCRdb table, and some are missing; sequencing was by immunoSEQ multiplex PCR. The sample includes about 19,000 clones, roughly 80% of them seen just once. No antigen has been identified for these receptors. Unexposed donor CD4+ T cells date from about 2011-2018, before the COVID-19 pandemic. After approximately 10 days of culture, CD4+ T cells were isolated. The source material was CD4+ T cells from PBMCs, cultured in vitro. Receptors were obtained from a human donor in good health.

The chain is built from TRBV6-4 and TRBJ2-2; TRBD1 agrees at 7 bases. Germline loops: CDR1 MRHNA, CDR2 SNTAGT. The V gene end was trimmed by 6 bases and the J gene end by 3 bases; junction bases not matched to a gene: 4. The CDR3 runs to 14 residues. As DNA, the CDR3 is TGTGCCAGCAGCGCAGGACAGGACACCGGGGAGCTGTTTTTT. Encoded protein: CASSAGQDTGELFF.

This clone was counted once. The chain uses TRBV4-1 and TRBJ1-4, with D unresolved. V lost 3 bases and J lost 5, with 7 bases in between. Per germline, CDR1 MGHRA and CDR2 YSYEKL. The CDR3 sequence is 13 residues long. CDR3 DNA: TGCGCCAGCAGCCACCAAGGAAATGAAAAACTGTTTTTT. Protein product: CASSHQGNEKLFF.

J is TRBJ2-3 and V is TRBV6-2 or TRBV6-3, with D possibly being TRBD2 (5 bases). CDR1 MNHEY and CDR2 SVGEGT come from the germline V gene. This CDR3 has 14 residues. V was clipped by 2 bases and J by 7 bases, with 13 bases between them. DNA for the CDR3: TGTGCCAGCAGTTACGAGGCAGACTACTATACGCAGTATTTT. Its protein is CASSYEADYYTQYF.